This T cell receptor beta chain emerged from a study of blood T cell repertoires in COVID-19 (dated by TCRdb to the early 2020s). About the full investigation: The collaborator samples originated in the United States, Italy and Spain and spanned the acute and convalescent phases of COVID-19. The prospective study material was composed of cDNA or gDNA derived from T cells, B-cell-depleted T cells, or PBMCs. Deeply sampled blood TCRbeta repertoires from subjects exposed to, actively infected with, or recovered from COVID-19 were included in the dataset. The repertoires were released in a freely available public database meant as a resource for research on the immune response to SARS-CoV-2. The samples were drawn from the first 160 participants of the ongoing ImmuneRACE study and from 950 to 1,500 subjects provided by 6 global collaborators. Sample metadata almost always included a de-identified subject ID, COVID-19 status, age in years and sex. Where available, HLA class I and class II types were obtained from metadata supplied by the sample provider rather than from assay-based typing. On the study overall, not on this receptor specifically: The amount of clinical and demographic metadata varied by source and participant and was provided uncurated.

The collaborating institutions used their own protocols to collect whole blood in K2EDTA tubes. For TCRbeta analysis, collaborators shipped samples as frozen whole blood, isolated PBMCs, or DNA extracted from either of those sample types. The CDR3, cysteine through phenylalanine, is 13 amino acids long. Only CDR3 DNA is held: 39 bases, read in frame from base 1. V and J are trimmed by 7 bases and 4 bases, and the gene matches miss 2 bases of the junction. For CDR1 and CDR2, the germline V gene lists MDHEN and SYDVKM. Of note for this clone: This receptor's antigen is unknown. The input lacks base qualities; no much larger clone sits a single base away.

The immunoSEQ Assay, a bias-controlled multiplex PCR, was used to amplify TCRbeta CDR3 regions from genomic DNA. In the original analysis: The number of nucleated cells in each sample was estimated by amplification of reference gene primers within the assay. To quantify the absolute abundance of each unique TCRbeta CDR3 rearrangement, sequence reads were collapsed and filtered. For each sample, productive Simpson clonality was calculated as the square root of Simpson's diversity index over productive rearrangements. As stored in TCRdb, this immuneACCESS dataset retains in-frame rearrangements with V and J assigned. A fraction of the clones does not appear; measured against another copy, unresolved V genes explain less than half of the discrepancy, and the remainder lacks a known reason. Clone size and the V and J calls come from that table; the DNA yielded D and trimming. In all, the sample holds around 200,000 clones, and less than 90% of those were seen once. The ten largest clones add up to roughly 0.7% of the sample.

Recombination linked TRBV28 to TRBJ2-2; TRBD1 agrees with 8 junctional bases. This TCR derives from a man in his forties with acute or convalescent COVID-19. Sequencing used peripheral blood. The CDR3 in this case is CASNGQGTGELFF. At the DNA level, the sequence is TGTGCCAGCAATGGACAGGGCACCGGGGAGCTGTTTTTT.